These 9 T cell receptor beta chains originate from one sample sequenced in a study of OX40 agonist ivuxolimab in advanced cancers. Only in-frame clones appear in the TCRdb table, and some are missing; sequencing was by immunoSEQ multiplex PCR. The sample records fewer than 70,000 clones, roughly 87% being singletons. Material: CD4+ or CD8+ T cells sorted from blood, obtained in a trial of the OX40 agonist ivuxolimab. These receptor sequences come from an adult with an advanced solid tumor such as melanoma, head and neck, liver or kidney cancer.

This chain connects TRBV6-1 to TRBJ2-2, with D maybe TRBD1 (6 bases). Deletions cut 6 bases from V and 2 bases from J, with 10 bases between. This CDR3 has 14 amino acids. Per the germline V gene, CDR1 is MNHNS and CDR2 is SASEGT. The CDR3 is CASSSGANTGELFF. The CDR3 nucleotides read TGTGCCAGCAGCTCAGGGGCCAACACCGGGGAGCTGTTTTTT.

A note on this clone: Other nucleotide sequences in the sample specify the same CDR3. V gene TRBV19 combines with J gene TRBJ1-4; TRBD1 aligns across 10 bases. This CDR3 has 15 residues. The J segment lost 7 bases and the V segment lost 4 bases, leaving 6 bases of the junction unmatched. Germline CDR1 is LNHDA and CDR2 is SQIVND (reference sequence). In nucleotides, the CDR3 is TGTGCCAGTAGTACGACCGGGACAGGGGTTGAAAAACTGTTTTTT. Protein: CASSTTGTGVEKLFF.

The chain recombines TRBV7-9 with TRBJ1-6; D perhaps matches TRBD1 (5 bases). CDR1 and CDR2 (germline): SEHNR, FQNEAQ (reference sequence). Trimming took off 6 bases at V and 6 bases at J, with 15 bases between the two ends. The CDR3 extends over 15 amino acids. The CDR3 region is CASSPDSTLNSPLHF. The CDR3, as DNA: TGTGCCAGCAGTCCCGACAGTACTCTTAATTCACCCCTCCACTTT.

This CDR3 reads CASSLEASGGNEQFF. The CDR3 nucleotides read TGTGCCAGCAGCTTGGAGGCTAGCGGGGGGAATGAGCAGTTCTTC. This rearrangement joins TRBV5-4 to TRBJ2-1, with TRBD2 identical over 11 bases. This CDR3 region has 15 residues. Germline V gene lookup returns CDR1 SGHNT and CDR2 YYREEE (reference sequence). V shed 0 bases and J 7 bases; nucleotides not matched to a gene: 3.

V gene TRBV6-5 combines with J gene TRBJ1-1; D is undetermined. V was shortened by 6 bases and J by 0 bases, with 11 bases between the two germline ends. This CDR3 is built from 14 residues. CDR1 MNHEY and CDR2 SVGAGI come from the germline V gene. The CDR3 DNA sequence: TGTGCCAGCAGAGAAAGCAACATGAACACTGAAGCTTTCTTT. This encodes CASRESNMNTEAFF.

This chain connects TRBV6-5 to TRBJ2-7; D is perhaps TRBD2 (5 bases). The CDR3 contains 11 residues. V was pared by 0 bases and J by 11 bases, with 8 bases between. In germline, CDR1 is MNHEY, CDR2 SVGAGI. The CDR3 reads CASSYSASKYF. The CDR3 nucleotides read TGTGCCAGCAGTTACTCTGCTAGCAAGTACTTC.

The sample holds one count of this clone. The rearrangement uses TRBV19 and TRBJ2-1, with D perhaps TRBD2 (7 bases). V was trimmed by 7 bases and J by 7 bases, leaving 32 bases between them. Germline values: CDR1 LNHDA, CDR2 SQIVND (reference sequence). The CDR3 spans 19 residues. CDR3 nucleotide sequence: TGTGCCAGTACCTCACGTACCGGGCCTCGGGGGGCAAATCGAAATGAGCAGTTCTTC. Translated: CASTSRTGPRGANRNEQFF. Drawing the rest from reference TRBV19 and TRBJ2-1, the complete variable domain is DGGITQSPKYLFRKEGQNVTLSCEQNLNHDAMYWYRQDPGQGLRLIYYSQIVNDFQKGDIAEGYSVSREKKESFPLTVTSAQKNPTAFYLCASTSRTGPRGANRNEQFFGPGTRLTVL.

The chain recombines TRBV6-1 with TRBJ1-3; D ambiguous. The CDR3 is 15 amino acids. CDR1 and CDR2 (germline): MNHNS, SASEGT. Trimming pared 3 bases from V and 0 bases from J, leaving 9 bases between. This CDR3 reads CASSDRQASGNTIYF. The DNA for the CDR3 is TGTGCCAGCAGTGATAGGCAGGCCTCTGGAAACACCATATATTTT.

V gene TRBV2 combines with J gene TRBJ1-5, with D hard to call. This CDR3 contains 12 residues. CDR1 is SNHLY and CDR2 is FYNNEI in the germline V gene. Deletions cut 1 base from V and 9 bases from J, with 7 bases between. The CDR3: CASSEDHGPQHF. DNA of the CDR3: TGTGCCAGCAGTGAAGATCATGGGCCCCAGCATTTT.